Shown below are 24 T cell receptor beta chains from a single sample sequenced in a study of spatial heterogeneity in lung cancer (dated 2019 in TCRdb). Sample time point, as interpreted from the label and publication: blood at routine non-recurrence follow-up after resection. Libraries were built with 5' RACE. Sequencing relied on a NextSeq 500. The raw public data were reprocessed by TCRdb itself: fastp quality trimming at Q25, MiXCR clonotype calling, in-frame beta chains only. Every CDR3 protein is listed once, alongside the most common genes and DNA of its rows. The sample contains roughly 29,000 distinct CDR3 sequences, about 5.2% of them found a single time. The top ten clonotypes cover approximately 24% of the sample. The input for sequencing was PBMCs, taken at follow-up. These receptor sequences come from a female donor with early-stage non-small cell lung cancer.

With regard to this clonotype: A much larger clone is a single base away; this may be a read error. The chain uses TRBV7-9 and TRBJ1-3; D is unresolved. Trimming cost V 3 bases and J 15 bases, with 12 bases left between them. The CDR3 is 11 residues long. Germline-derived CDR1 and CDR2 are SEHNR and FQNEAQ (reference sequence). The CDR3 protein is CASSFSTSKYF. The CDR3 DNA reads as TGTGCCAGCAGCTTCTCCACATCCAAATATTTT.

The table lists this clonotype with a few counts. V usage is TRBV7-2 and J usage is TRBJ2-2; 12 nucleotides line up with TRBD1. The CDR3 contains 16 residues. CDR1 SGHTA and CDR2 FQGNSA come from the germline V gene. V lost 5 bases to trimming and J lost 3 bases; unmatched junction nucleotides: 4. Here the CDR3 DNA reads TGTGCCAGCAGCCATGGGACAGGGGGCCACACCGGGGAGCTGTTTTTT. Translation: CASSHGTGGHTGELFF.

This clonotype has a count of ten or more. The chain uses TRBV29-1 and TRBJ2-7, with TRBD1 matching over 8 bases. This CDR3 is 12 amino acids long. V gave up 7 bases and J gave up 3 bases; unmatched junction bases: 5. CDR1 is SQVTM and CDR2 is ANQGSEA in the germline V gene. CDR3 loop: CSARGQGYEQYF. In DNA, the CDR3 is TGCAGCGCTAGAGGACAGGGCTACGAGCAGTACTTC.

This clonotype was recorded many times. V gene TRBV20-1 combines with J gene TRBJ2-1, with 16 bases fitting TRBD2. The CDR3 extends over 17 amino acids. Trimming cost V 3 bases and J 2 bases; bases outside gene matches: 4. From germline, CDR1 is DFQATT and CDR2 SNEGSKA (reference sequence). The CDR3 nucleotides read TGCAGTGCTAGCCCGGGACTAGCGGGAGGGCCCTACAATGAGCAGTTCTTC. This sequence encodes CSASPGLAGGPYNEQFF.

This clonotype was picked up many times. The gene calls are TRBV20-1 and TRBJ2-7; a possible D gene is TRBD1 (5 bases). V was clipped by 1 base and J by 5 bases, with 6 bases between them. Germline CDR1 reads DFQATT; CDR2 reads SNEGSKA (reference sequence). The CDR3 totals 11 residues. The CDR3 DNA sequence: TGCAGTGCTAGAGCAGGGCACGAGCAGTACTTC. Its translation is CSARAGHEQYF.

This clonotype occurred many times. As DNA, the CDR3 is TGCGCCAGCAGCTTGGGACAGGGCTACCCCTACGAGCAGTACTTC. Translating gives CASSLGQGYPYEQYF. This sequence joins TRBV5-1 and TRBJ2-7; 7 nucleotides line up with TRBD1. V gave up 0 bases and J gave up 2 bases; unmatched junction bases: 5. Germline V gene lookup returns CDR1 SGHRS and CDR2 YFSETQ. The CDR3 contains 15 residues.

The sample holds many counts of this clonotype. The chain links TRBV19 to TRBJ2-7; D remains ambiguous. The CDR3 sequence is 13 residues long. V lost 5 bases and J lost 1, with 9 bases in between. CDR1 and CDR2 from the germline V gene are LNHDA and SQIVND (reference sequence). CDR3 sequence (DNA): TGTGCCAGTAGTCATGGAGTTTCCTACGAGCAGTACTTC. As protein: CASSHGVSYEQYF. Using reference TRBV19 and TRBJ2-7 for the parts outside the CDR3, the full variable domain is DGGITQSPKYLFRKEGQNVTLSCEQNLNHDAMYWYRQDPGQGLRLIYYSQIVNDFQKGDIAEGYSVSREKKESFPLTVTSAQKNPTAFYLCASSHGVSYEQYFGPGTRLTVT.

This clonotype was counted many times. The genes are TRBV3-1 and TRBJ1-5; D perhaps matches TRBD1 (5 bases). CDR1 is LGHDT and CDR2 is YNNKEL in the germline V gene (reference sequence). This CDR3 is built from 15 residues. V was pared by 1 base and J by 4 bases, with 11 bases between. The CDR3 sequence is CASSQGRASNQPQHF. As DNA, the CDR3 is TGTGCCAGCAGCCAAGGCAGGGCCTCTAATCAGCCCCAGCATTTT.

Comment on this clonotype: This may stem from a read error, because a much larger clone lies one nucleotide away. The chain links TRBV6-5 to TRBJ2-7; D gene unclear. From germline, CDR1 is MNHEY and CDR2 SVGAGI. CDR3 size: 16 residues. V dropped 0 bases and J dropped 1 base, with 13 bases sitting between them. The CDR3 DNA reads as TGTGCCAGCAGTTACTCTCGGATCTCTCCATCCTACGAGCAGTACTTC. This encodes CASSYSRISPSYEQYF.

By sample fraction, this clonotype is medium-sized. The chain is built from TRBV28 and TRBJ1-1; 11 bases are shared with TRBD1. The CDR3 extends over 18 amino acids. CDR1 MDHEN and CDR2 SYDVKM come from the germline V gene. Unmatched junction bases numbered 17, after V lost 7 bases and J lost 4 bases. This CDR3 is CASTIWAGQGGTGTEAFF. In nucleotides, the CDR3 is TGTGCCAGCACCATTTGGGCGGGACAGGGGGGTACGGGCACTGAAGCTTTCTTT. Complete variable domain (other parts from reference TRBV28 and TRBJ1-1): DVKVTQSSRYLVKRTGEKVFLECVQDMDHENMFWYRQDPGLGLRLIYFSYDVKMKEKGDIPEGYSVSREKKERFSLILESASTNQTSMYLCASTIWAGQGGTGTEAFFGQGTRLTVV.

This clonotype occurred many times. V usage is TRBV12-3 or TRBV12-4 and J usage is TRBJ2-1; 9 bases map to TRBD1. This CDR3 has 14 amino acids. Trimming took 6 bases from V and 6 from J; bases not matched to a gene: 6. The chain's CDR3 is CASSSLDRGNEQFF. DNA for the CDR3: TGTGCCAGCAGCTCCCTGGACAGGGGCAATGAGCAGTTCTTC.

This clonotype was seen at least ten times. CDR3 loop: CASSFGPQETQYF. The CDR3 DNA reads as TGTGCCAGCAGTTTTGGGCCCCAAGAGACCCAGTACTTC. J is TRBJ2-5 and V is TRBV6-5; the D is unclear. The germline gives CDR1 MNHEY, CDR2 SVGAGI. The CDR3 extends over 13 amino acids. Trimming cost V 4 bases and J 1 base, with 7 bases left between them.

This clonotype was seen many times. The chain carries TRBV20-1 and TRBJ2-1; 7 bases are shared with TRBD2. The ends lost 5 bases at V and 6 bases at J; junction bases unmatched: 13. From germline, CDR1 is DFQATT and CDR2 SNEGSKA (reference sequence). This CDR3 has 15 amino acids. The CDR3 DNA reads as TGCAGTGCTCCTCGGGCGGGAGATTTAAGCAATGAGCAGTTCTTC. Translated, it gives CSAPRAGDLSNEQFF.

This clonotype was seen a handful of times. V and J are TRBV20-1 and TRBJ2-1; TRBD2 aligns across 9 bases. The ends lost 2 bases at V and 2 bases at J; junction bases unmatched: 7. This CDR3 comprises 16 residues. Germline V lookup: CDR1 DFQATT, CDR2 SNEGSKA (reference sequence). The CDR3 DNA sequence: TGCAGTGCTAGAAGAGTAGCGGGAGTCGCCTACAATGAGCAGTTCTTC. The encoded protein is CSARRVAGVAYNEQFF.

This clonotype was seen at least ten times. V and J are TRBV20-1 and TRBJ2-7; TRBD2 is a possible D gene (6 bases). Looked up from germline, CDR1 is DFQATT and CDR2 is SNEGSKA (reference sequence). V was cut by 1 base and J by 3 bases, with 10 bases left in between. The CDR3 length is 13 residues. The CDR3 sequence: CSARVGSGYEQYF. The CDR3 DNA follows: TGCAGTGCTAGAGTAGGTAGCGGCTACGAGCAGTACTTC.

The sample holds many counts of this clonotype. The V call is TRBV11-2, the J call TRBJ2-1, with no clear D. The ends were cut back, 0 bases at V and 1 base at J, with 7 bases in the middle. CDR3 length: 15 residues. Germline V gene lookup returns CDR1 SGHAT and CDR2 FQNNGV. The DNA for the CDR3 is TGTGCCAGCAGCTTAGATCGCGGATCCTACAATGAGCAGTTCTTC. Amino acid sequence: CASSLDRGSYNEQFF.

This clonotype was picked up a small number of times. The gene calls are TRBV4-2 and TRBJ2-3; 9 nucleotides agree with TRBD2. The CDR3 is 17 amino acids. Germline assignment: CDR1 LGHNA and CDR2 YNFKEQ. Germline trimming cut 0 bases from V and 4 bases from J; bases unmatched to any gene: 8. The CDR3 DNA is TGTGCCAGCAGCCAAGACGGGACTAGCCTCCGGCCAGATACGCAGTATTTT. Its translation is CASSQDGTSLRPDTQYF.

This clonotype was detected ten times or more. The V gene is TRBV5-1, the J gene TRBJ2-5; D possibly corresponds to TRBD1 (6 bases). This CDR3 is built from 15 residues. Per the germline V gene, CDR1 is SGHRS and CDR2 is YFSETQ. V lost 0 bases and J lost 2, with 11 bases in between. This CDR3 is CASSLGPGDQETQYF. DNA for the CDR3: TGCGCCAGCAGCTTGGGACCAGGGGATCAAGAGACCCAGTACTTC.

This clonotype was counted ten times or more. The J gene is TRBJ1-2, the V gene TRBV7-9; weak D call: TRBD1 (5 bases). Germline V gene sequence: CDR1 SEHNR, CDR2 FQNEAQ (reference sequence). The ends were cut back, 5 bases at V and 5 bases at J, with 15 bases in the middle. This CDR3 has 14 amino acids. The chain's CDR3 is CASSRPGAGYGYTF. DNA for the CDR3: TGTGCCAGCAGCCGACCCGGGGCTGGATATGGCTACACCTTC.

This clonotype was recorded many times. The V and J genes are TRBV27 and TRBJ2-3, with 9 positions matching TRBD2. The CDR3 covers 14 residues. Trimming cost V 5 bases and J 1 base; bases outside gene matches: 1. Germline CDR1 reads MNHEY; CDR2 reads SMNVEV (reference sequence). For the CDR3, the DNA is TGTGCCAGCAGTCCTAGCGGGGGCACAGATACGCAGTATTTT. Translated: CASSPSGGTDTQYF.

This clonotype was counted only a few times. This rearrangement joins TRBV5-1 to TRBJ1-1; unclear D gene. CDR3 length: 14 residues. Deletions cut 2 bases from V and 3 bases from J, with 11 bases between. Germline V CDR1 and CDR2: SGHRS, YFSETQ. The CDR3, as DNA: TGCGCCAGCAGCTTCAAGAGCGCTGACACTGAAGCTTTCTTT. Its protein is CASSFKSADTEAFF.

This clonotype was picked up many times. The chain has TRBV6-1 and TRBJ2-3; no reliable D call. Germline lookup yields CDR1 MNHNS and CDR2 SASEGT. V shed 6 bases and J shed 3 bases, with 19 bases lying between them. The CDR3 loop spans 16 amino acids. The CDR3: CASSPDFFSPTDTQYF. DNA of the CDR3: TGTGCCAGCAGCCCCGACTTTTTTTCCCCAACAGATACGCAGTATTTT.

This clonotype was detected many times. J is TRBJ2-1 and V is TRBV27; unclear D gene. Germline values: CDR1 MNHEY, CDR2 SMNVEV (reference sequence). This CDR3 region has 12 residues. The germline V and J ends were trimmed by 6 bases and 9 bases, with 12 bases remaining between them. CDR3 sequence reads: CASSLPPGEQFF. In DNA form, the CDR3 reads TGTGCCAGCAGCCTACCCCCGGGTGAGCAGTTCTTC.

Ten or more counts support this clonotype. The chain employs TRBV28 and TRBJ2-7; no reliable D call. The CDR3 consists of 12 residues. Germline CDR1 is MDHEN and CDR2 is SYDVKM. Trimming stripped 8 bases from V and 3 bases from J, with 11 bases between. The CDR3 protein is CASFGPNYEQYF. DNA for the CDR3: TGTGCCAGCTTTGGACCGAACTACGAGCAGTACTTC.